This passage covers 26 T cell receptor beta chains from one sample sequenced in a study of breast tumors, draining lymph nodes, adjacent tissues. The lymph nodes were axillary draining lymph nodes from breast cancer patients. MiXCR was run by TCRdb on the multiplex PCR reads, yielding one entry per CDR3 protein. The table has 270,000 or so distinct CDR3 sequences, 30% to 35% seen once. The sample taken for sequencing was axillary lymph node tissue. The receptors derive from a female donor with breast cancer. Some clones in this sample may be carry-over from other donors' samples.

The gene calls are TRBV5-6 and TRBJ2-3; 10 positions match TRBD1. Unmatched junction bases numbered 3, after V lost 4 bases and J lost 4 bases. Germline V gene lookup returns CDR1 SGHDT and CDR2 YYEEEE. The CDR3 sequence is 14 residues long. In DNA, the CDR3 is TGTGCCAGCAGCACCGGACAGGGGGCAGATACGCAGTATTTT. It translates to CASSTGQGADTQYF.

There are a few counts of this clonotype. A much larger clone is a single base away; this may be a read error. Here the CDR3 reads CSVGGGGGQLGHNEQFF. The DNA of the CDR3 is TGCAGCGTTGGGGGGGGGGGGGGACAGTTGGGTCACAATGAGCAGTTCTTC. This sequence joins TRBV29-1 and TRBJ2-1; possibly TRBD1 or TRBD2 for D (7 bases each). V was cut by 4 bases and J by 5 bases, with 24 bases left in between. This CDR3 has 17 amino acids. Germline lookup yields CDR1 SQVTM and CDR2 ANQGSEA.

Many counts were recorded for this clonotype. The chain recombines TRBV9 with TRBJ2-1, with 11 bases matching TRBD2. The CDR3 contains 15 residues. CDR1 SGDLS and CDR2 YYNGEE come from the germline V gene. V lost 4 bases and J lost 7; bases outside the gene matches: 7. The CDR3 DNA reads TGTGCCAGCAGCCCCCTAGCGGGAGGTAAAAATGAGCAGTTCTTC. It specifies CASSPLAGGKNEQFF.

With regard to this clonotype: Its ends do not fully match the called genes, so a read error is possible. The rearrangement uses TRBV20-1 and TRBJ1-5, with D perhaps matching TRBD1 (6 bases). This CDR3 has 14 residues. Germline CDR1 DFQATT, CDR2 SNEGSKA (reference sequence). In DNA form, the CDR3 reads TGCAGTGCAAAGGGGGAGGCGGGCAATCCGCCCCAGCATTTT. Its protein product is CSAKGEAGNPPQHF.

In its sample, this clonotype was seen a few times. The chain links TRBV6-1 to TRBJ2-2, with D uncertain. V was shortened by 5 bases and J by 2 bases, with 12 bases between the two germline ends. Germline values: CDR1 MNHNS, CDR2 SASEGT. The CDR3 runs 15 residues. The CDR3 DNA is TGTGCCAGCAGTCCCAAAACGACAAACACCGGGGAGCTGTTTTTT. Translating it yields CASSPKTTNTGELFF.

J is TRBJ2-5 and V is TRBV5-6; tentatively, D is TRBD1 or TRBD2 (6 bases each). The germline V and J ends were trimmed by 2 bases and 4 bases, with 12 bases remaining between them. The CDR3 runs to 14 residues. Germline V gives CDR1 SGHDT, CDR2 YYEEEE. The CDR3 region is CASSFWRGRETQYF. CDR3 DNA: TGTGCCAGCAGCTTCTGGAGGGGGAGAGAGACCCAGTACTTC.

To note about this clonotype: This clone may be a read error of a much larger clone one base away. The chain combines TRBV5-6 with TRBJ1-5; 7 nucleotides align to TRBD1. CDR3 size: 17 residues. Per the germline V gene, CDR1 is SGHDT and CDR2 is YYEEEE. CDR3 in amino acids: CASMLPRPGQSNQPRHF. The CDR3 region has the DNA TGTGCCAGCATGCTGCCCCGACCGGGACAGAGCAATCAGCCCCGGCATTTT.

On this clonotype: This may be a read error: a much more frequent sequence differs by one nucleotide. The gene calls are TRBV7-2 and TRBJ2-5; D possibly corresponds to TRBD2 (5 bases). Trimming took off 11 bases at V and 1 base at J, with 8 bases between the two ends. Germline values: CDR1 SGHTA, CDR2 FQGNSA. The CDR3 runs 11 residues. The CDR3 sequence is CAGSGQETQYF. CDR3 nucleotides: TGTGCCGGGAGTGGCCAAGAGACCCAGTACTTC.

Ten or more counts support this clonotype. The chain recombines TRBV5-1 with TRBJ2-1; 12 bases are a match to TRBD2. Germline CDR1 is SGHRS and CDR2 is YFSETQ. CDR3 length: 15 amino acids. V trimming: 4 bases; J trimming: 6 bases; junction bases outside the gene matches: 5. CDR3 DNA sequence: TGCGCCAGCAGCACACTAGCGGGAGGACCCAATGAGCAGTTCTTC. Translating it yields CASSTLAGGPNEQFF.

This clonotype was seen at least ten times. The J gene is TRBJ2-1, the V gene TRBV19; TRBD2 aligns across 13 bases. Looked up from germline, CDR1 is LNHDA and CDR2 is SQIVND (reference sequence). The V segment lost 7 bases and the J segment 5 bases; nucleotides outside the gene matches: 8. The CDR3 consists of 16 residues. The chain's CDR3 is CASTLGGLAGDNEQFF. For the CDR3, the DNA is TGTGCCAGTACCCTGGGTGGACTAGCGGGAGACAATGAGCAGTTCTTC.

Ten or more counts support this clonotype. The rearrangement links TRBV11-2 to TRBJ2-7, with 9 bases matching TRBD1. Germline V gene lookup returns CDR1 SGHAT and CDR2 FQNNGV. With 3 bases clipped from V and 3 bases from J, the junction kept 9 bases outside the gene matches. This CDR3 spans 16 amino acids. In DNA form, the CDR3 reads TGTGCCAGCAGCTTCAAGTCACGGGACAGGGTCTACGAGCAGTACTTC. Translated: CASSFKSRDRVYEQYF.

Concerning this clonotype itself: Being one base from a much bigger clone, this may be a read error. The rearrangement joins TRBV2 to TRBJ2-1, with 14 nucleotides matching TRBD2. J lost 0 bases, V lost 2 bases, and 6 bases had no gene match. Germline values: CDR1 SNHLY, CDR2 FYNNEI. This CDR3 has 19 amino acids. The chain's CDR3 is CASSEPTSGRALSYNEQFF. CDR3 bases: TGTGCCAGCAGTGAACCGACTAGCGGGAGGGCCCTCTCCTACAATGAGCAGTTCTTC.

This clonotype came up many times. The chain combines TRBV11-3 with TRBJ2-5; D is perhaps TRBD1 (6 bases). The germline V and J ends were trimmed by 1 base and 4 bases, with 10 bases remaining between them. CDR3 length equals 14 residues. The germline V gene encodes CDR1 SGHNT and CDR2 YENEEA. In DNA, the CDR3 is TGTGCCAGCAGCTTAGTACAGGGAGTAGAGACCCAGTACTTC. Translated: CASSLVQGVETQYF.

Regarding this clonotype: With a much larger clone just one base away, this may be a read error. The chain couples TRBV12-3 or TRBV12-4 to TRBJ2-5; TRBD1 is a possible D gene (7 bases). Trimming shortened V by 7 bases and J by 2 bases, and 29 bases separated the two germline ends. This CDR3 has 19 amino acids. CDR3 nucleotide sequence: TGTGCCAGCAAAGTAAACCCCGGGACAGCCACCCGGGGGCAAGAGACCCAGTACTTC. It yields the protein CASKVNPGTATRGQETQYF.

The chain employs TRBV30 and TRBJ2-4, with D tentatively TRBD1 or TRBD2 (5 bases each). Germline values: CDR1 GTSNPN, CDR2 SVGIG (reference sequence). The V end lost 3 bases, the J end lost 1 base, and 10 bases lay between the germline ends. The CDR3 spans 14 residues. CDR3 DNA sequence: TGTGCCTGGAGCCCGGGGCTGGCCAAAAACATTCAGTACTTC. Protein sequence: CAWSPGLAKNIQYF.

Note on this clonotype: A much larger clone lies a single base off, so this may be a read error. J is TRBJ2-1 and V is TRBV6-4; 10 nucleotides agree with TRBD2. Germline assignment: CDR1 MRHNA and CDR2 SNTAGT. The CDR3 is 14 amino acids. CDR3 DNA sequence: TGTGCCAGCAGTCACTCACTAGCGGGGAATGAGCAGTTCTTC. It codes for CASSHSLAGNEQFF.

This clonotype occurred many times. This chain links TRBV19 with TRBJ1-4; TRBD1 aligns across 7 bases. V lost 5 bases, J lost 3 bases, and 6 bases stayed unmatched. The CDR3 runs 15 residues. Per the germline V gene, CDR1 is LNHDA and CDR2 is SQIVND (reference sequence). CDR3 sequence reads: CASSRRQGPNEKLFF. The CDR3 nucleotides read TGTGCCAGTAGTCGAAGACAGGGACCTAATGAAAAACTGTTTTTT.

This clonotype was found many times. The chain joins TRBV30 to TRBJ1-5, with 7 positions matching TRBD1. The V gene's germline CDR1 is GTSNPN and CDR2 SVGIG (reference sequence). Trimming took 5 bases from V and 7 from J; bases not matched to a gene: 14. This CDR3 is 15 amino acids long. CDR3 protein: CAWALRGRQGQPQHF. Here the CDR3 DNA reads TGTGCCTGGGCCCTCCGTGGCAGACAGGGCCAGCCCCAGCATTTT. Full variable domain (rest looked up from reference TRBV30 and TRBJ1-5): SQTIHQWPATLVQPVGSPLSLECTVEGTSNPNLYWYRQAAGRGLQLLFYSVGIGQISSEVPQNLSASRPQDRQFILSSKKLLLSDSGFYLCAWALRGRQGQPQHFGDGTRLSIL.

This clonotype was counted ten times or more. This chain links TRBV20-1 with TRBJ2-7; possible D gene TRBD1, 5 bases. The CDR3 length is 12 residues. V was clipped by 4 bases and J by 12 bases, with 19 bases between them. Germline loops: CDR1 DFQATT, CDR2 SNEGSKA (reference sequence). CDR3: CSAIRSQGVMYF. The CDR3 nucleotides read TGCAGTGCTATCCGATCCCAGGGTGTTATGTACTTC.

This clonotype was counted ten times or more. This chain links TRBV5-4 with TRBJ1-2; D uncertain. The CDR3 is 15 residues long. Germline CDR1 and CDR2: SGHNT and YYREEE (reference sequence). With 1 base removed from V and 0 bases from J, the gap between germline ends came to 10 bases. The CDR3 DNA sequence: TGTGCCAGCAGCTTGCAGGAGAGGCCTAACTATGGCTACACCTTC. It codes for CASSLQERPNYGYTF.

The chain employs TRBV6-1 and TRBJ2-2; 12 nucleotides match TRBD2. V lost 7 bases and J lost 3; bases outside the gene matches: 9. CDR3 length: 17 residues. CDR1 is MNHNS, CDR2 SASEGT, per germline. In nucleotides, the CDR3 is TGTGCCAGCACCGAGTGGGGACTAGCGGGCCACACCGGGGAGCTGTTTTTT. This codes for CASTEWGLAGHTGELFF.

In this sample, this clonotype turned up many times. The chain links TRBV7-3 to TRBJ1-2; the D gene is possibly TRBD1 (6 bases). Trimming left V 1 base short and J 4 bases short, with 22 bases between. This CDR3 is 18 amino acids long. From germline, CDR1 is SGHTA and CDR2 FQGTGA. CDR3 coding DNA: TGTGCCAGCAGCTTAAGCCCCGGGGGCTCAGGGCCAACCTATGGCTACACCTTC. The encoded protein is CASSLSPGGSGPTYGYTF. The variable domain in full, completed from reference TRBV7-3 and TRBJ1-2, reads GAGVSQTPSNKVTEKGKYVELRCDPISGHTALYWYRQSLGQGPEFLIYFQGTGAADDSGLPNDRFFAVRPEGSVSTLKIQRTERGDSAVYLCASSLSPGGSGPTYGYTFGSGTRLTVV.

This clonotype was recorded at least ten times. The chain joins TRBV2 to TRBJ1-2; 9 nucleotides agree with TRBD1. This CDR3 has 19 amino acids. Germline-derived CDR1 and CDR2 are SNHLY and FYNNEI. The trim removed 3 bases at V and 8 bases at J, leaving 22 bases unmatched. CDR3 coding DNA: TGTGCCAGCAGTGACCTCCGGGACAGGGAGACTCTATTTCTATTGGGCTACACCTTC. Its protein product is CASSDLRDRETLFLLGYTF.

The chain links TRBV18 to TRBJ2-7; maybe TRBD1 (5 bases). Deletions cut 2 bases from V and 7 bases from J, with 15 bases between. The CDR3 is 14 residues long. Germline lookup yields CDR1 KGHSH and CDR2 LQKENI. CDR3 coding DNA: TGTGCCAGCTCACCAGTTCCCAGGGCGGATGAGCAGTACTTC. Translating gives CASSPVPRADEQYF.

In this sample, this clonotype turned up many times. The chain recombines TRBV15 with TRBJ2-3; TRBD2 might be the D (7 bases). V lost 1 base and J 3 bases, leaving 14 bases between the germline ends. Germline assignment: CDR1 LNHNV and CDR2 YYDKDF (reference sequence). The CDR3 loop spans 16 amino acids. The CDR3 sequence: CATSRGGGRGTDTQYF. The CDR3 region has the DNA TGTGCCACCAGCAGAGGTGGAGGGAGGGGGACAGATACGCAGTATTTT.

This clonotype was observed at least ten times. This sequence joins TRBV6-5 and TRBJ2-1; 10 nucleotides line up with TRBD2. The V gene end was trimmed by 8 bases and the J gene end by 4 bases; junction bases not matched to a gene: 14. The CDR3 has 17 residues. The germline V gene encodes CDR1 MNHEY and CDR2 SVGAGI. CDR3 residues: CASAKHEGLANYNEQFF. DNA of the CDR3: TGTGCCAGCGCGAAACACGAGGGACTAGCGAATTACAATGAGCAGTTCTTC.